Shown below are 2 T cell receptor beta chains from a single sample sequenced in a study of T cells in localized non-small cell lung cancer. The assay was immunoSEQ multiplex PCR, and TCRdb's table has in-frame clones only and misses some. Among nearly 25,000 clones listed, approximately 83% were seen once. Sequenced here: peripheral blood, sampled before any cancer treatment. Source of these receptors: a male donor at least 60 years old with stage II squamous cell lung carcinoma.

The chain has TRBV6-5 and TRBJ1-4; a weak D match, TRBD1 (5 bases). The CDR3 runs 14 residues. Trimming pared 6 bases from V and 7 bases from J, leaving 15 bases between. Germline V lookup: CDR1 MNHEY, CDR2 SVGAGI. CDR3 coding DNA: TGTGCCAGCAGGTCCTTAGGCGGGGGTGAAAAACTGTTTTTT. Amino acid sequence: CASRSLGGGEKLFF.

V is TRBV30 and J is TRBJ1-5; no reliable D call. The CDR3 is 12 amino acids. Trimming left V 2 bases short and J 8 bases short, with 10 bases between. Germline-derived CDR1 and CDR2 are GTSNPN and SVGIG (reference sequence). CDR3 sequence reads: CAWSRAAEPQHF. The CDR3 region has the DNA TGTGCCTGGAGTAGGGCAGCGGAGCCCCAGCATTTT.